This T cell receptor (beta chain) appears in the sequencing data of a study of T cells expressing NK-cell markers (dated by TCRdb to between 2020 and 2021). Looking at the study overall: Seven or eight donors provided sorted CD3+CD56+NKG2C+, CD3+CD56+NKG2C- and CD3+CD56-NKG2C+ T-cell subsets, whose TCR beta-chain repertoires were profiled. Seven of the eight sequenced donors were HCMV-seropositive and one was HCMV-seronegative. The eight sequenced donors were randomly selected healthy volunteers, three men and five women. Libraries were sequenced as 2 x 150 bp reads on Illumina HiSeq 2000/2500, MiSeq or NextSeq.

Study-wide conclusions, independent of this receptor: It remained unclear whether the expanded NKG2C-expressing T cell clones were specific for HCMV antigens. Those dominant clonotypes were again the most abundant among CD3+CD56-NKG2C+ cells in a handful of donors, at roughly 25-60.1%. In roughly six donors, the dominant CD3+CD56+NKG2C+ clonotypes were among the top 10 CD8+ clonotypes and accounted for 1.0-7.0% of CD8+ T cells.

For this clonotype: Its antigen specificity is not known.

To determine HCMV serostatus, a commercial ELISA kit was used to detect HCMV-specific IgG in serum. Ficoll density gradient centrifugation was used to isolate peripheral blood mononuclear cells from blood. The sequencer was an Illumina HiSeq 2000. TCR beta cDNA libraries were made by 5'RACE template switching that added a universal primer site and unique molecular identifiers. cDNA synthesis was primed from the TCR beta constant segment, followed by two successive PCR amplification steps. The study's processing was this. MIGEC was used to demultiplex reads and group reads by UMI, and MiTCR was used to assemble and quantify clonotypes. Only TCR cDNA sequences supported by at least two reads were kept to exclude erroneous sequences. The tcR package was used for downstream repertoire analysis, with clonotypes matched between fractions based on CDR3 nucleotide sequence plus V segment. VDJmatch was used to annotate antigen specificity against VDJdb, with one amino acid substitution allowed in CDR3. Based on TCRdb reprocessing of the reads, there is one entry per CDR3 protein sequence, and DNA is missing. TCRdb assigned the V and J calls; the authors' analysis was not used. Per the sample table, the count is some 140,000 distinct CDR3 sequences. The top ten clones comprise around a third of the sample.

Measured from the cysteine to the phenylalanine, the CDR3 is 13 residues long. A DNA sequence was not provided. The material sequenced was blood T cells: a sorted CD56 or NKG2C T cell subset, CD4+ or CD8+ T cells, or bulk PBMC T cells (not recorded which). The chain is assembled from TRBV12-3 or TRBV12-4 and TRBJ2-1. This clonotype originated in a woman between 45 and 65 years old in good health. Donor details come from another sample of the same person, matched by shared clones. The CDR3 sequence is CASSLGWQNEQFF.